This T cell receptor beta chain was sequenced for a study of a mutant IDH1 vaccine in newly diagnosed glioma. Study-level background: First vaccine doses came 4-6 weeks after radiotherapy alone, or with temozolomide cycles. Overall study findings and caveats: Changes in the top peripheral T cell clonotypes seemingly had no bearing on pseudoprogression.

Assay used: immunoSEQ multiplex PCR; TCRdb lists only in-frame clones, some missing. The table includes almost 95,000 clones, about 90% detected once. With respect to this clone: Its target is unknown.

Trimming took 3 bases from V and 1 from J, leaving 4 bases between them. This CDR3 region has 13 residues. In germline, CDR1 is SNHLY, CDR2 FYNNEI. Time point specified: week 47, end of study. Vaccination used 300 ug of mutant IDH1 20-mer peptide per dose, with topical imiquimod. The receptor comes from a woman aged 50 to 65 with glioma. The chain carries TRBV2 and TRBJ2-1; D is uncertain. The material sequenced was PBMCs, taken from a glioma patient whose treatment included an IDH1 peptide vaccine. This CDR3 reads CASSEGSYNEQFF. CDR3 nucleotides: TGTGCCAGCAGTGAGGGATCCTACAATGAGCAGTTCTTC.